A selection of T cell receptor beta chains follows, all from one sample in a study of blood T cell repertoires in COVID-19. The table came from immunoSEQ multiplex PCR; TCRdb's copy has only in-frame clones and leaves some out. The sample holds some 200,000 clones; roughly four fifths are singletons and the top ten take approximately 2.4%. The sample comprised peripheral blood. The source of these receptors is a human donor with acute or convalescent COVID-19. The donor label of this sample is uncertain. CDR3s include the opening cysteine and the closing phenylalanine or tryptophan. The D gene is left open where the match is weak. Where a row states a size, it is once, few, many or the class of an expanded clone; other rows omit it.

size	D	V	J	CDR3	DNA
.	.	TRBV18	TRBJ1-1	CASSLTGKTEAFF	TGTGCCAGCTCACTCACAGGGAAAACTGAAGCTTTCTTT
.	.	TRBV5-8	TRBJ2-7	CASSLYSSYEQYF	TGTGCCAGCAGCTTATACAGCTCCTACGAGCAGTACTTC
.	TRBD1	TRBV18	TRBJ2-1	CASSLNRGNNEQFF	TGTGCCAGCTCACTTAACAGGGGAAACAATGAGCAGTTCTTC
.	.	TRBV14	TRBJ1-6	CARRPTDPNSPLHF	TGTGCCAGACGCCCGACAGACCCTAATTCACCCCTCCACTTT
.	.	TRBV2	TRBJ1-4	CASSRQASNEKLFF	TGTGCCAGCAGCCGACAGGCGAGCAATGAAAAACTGTTTTTT
.	TRBD1	TRBV28	TRBJ1-2	CASIDRVNYGYTF	TGTGCCAGCATCGACAGGGTTAACTATGGCTACACCTTC
.	TRBD1	TRBV5-4	TRBJ1-3	CASSLTGGGGNTIYF	TGTGCCAGCAGCTTGACAGGGGGAGGAGGAAACACCATATATTTT
.	TRBD1	TRBV2	TRBJ1-5	CASSEGDRDSMPQHF	TGTGCCAGCAGTGAAGGTGACAGGGATTCGATGCCCCAGCATTTT
.	TRBD2	TRBV2	TRBJ2-1	CASSPLFQPGRKKGEQFF	TGTGCCAGCAGCCCCCTATTCCAACCCGGGAGGAAGAAAGGTGAGCAGTTCTTC
.	.	TRBV19	TRBJ1-2	CASSIGSSSVYGYTF	TGTGCCAGTAGTATAGGTTCATCGTCGGTCTATGGCTACACCTTC
.	TRBD1	TRBV9	TRBJ1-1	CASSAGGRGDTEAFF	TGTGCCAGCAGCGCAGGGGGCAGGGGTGACACTGAAGCTTTCTTT
.	.	TRBV27	TRBJ2-1	CASSSAPGSSQYNEQFF	TGTGCCAGCAGTTCAGCCCCAGGGTCCAGCCAGTACAATGAGCAGTTCTTC
.	.	TRBV6-5	TRBJ1-5	CASSSRRGSQPQHF	TGTGCCAGCAGTTCCCGCAGGGGTAGTCAGCCCCAGCATTTT
.	TRBD2	TRBV5-1	TRBJ2-1	CASSPGLAGSYNEQFF	TGCGCCAGCAGCCCGGGACTAGCGGGGTCATACAATGAGCAGTTCTTC
few	.	TRBV19	TRBJ1-2	CASSSGQRRGDYGYTF	TGTGCCAGTAGTTCAGGACAGCGTCGAGGGGACTATGGCTACACCTTC
.	TRBD2	TRBV12-5	TRBJ2-4	CASGTLGGSTLWGKNIQYF	TGTGCTAGTGGTACCCTTGGCGGGAGTACGCTCTGGGGCAAAAACATTCAGTACTTC
.	TRBD1	TRBV30	TRBJ1-2	CAWSAQTGDGYTF	TGTGCCTGGAGTGCCCAGACAGGGGATGGCTACACCTTC
.	.	TRBV28	TRBJ1-1	CASSSAGRNTEAFF	TGTGCCAGCAGTAGCGCGGGACGGAACACTGAAGCTTTCTTT
once	TRBD2	TRBV3-1/TRBV3-2	TRBJ2-7	CASSRYQRETYEQYF	TGTGCCAGCAGCCGGTACCAGCGGGAGACGTACGAGCAGTACTTC
.	.	TRBV3-1/TRBV3-2	TRBJ2-7	CASSPIGDSREQYF	TGTGCCAGCAGCCCTATTGGGGACTCGCGAGAGCAGTACTTC
.	.	TRBV19	TRBJ2-2	CASRPKLPNTGELFF	TGTGCCAGTAGACCAAAGCTTCCGAACACCGGGGAGCTGTTTTTT
.	TRBD1	TRBV7-8	TRBJ1-6	CASTGGQGVPLHF	TGTGCCAGCACCGGAGGACAGGGTGTACCCCTCCACTTT
.	.	TRBV5-1	TRBJ2-2	CASSWAGTGELFF	TGCGCCAGCAGCTGGGCCGGCACCGGGGAGCTGTTTTTT
.	TRBD1	TRBV28	TRBJ1-5	CASSMDRGGGQPQHF	TGTGCCAGCAGTATGGACAGGGGAGGTGGACAGCCCCAGCATTTT
.	.	TRBV6-5	TRBJ1-2	CASSYSTVRGYTF	TGTGCCAGCAGTTACTCGACAGTGAGGGGCTACACCTTC
.	.	TRBV3-1/TRBV3-2	TRBJ1-2	CASSQESGNRGRGYTF	TGTGCCAGCAGCCAAGAATCCGGGAATCGGGGAAGAGGCTACACCTTC
.	TRBD2	TRBV19	TRBJ2-1	CASSILAGAGRYEQFF	TGTGCCAGTAGTATTCTAGCGGGAGCCGGCAGGTATGAGCAGTTCTTC
once	.	TRBV5-6	TRBJ1-4	CASSLGQAQVSAKLFF	TGTGCCAGCAGCTTGGGCCAGGCTCAAGTATCAGCAAAACTGTTTTTT
.	TRBD2	TRBV11-2	TRBJ2-3	CASSSWTSGANTDTQYF	TGTGCCAGCAGCTCCTGGACTAGCGGGGCAAACACAGATACGCAGTATTTT
.	.	TRBV29-1	TRBJ1-2	CSVGRVGGYTF	TGCAGCGTTGGGAGAGTCGGTGGCTACACCTTC
.	TRBD2	TRBV30	TRBJ2-1	CAWSTLAGARSEQFF	TGTGCCTGGAGTACCCTAGCGGGGGCTCGGAGTGAGCAGTTCTTC
.	TRBD1	TRBV28	TRBJ1-3	CASSRYGTGKGNTIYF	TGTGCCAGCAGCAGGTACGGGACAGGGAAAGGAAACACCATATATTTT
.	.	TRBV7-9	TRBJ1-4	CASSLAQGQPEKLFF	TGTGCCAGCAGCTTAGCGCAAGGACAGCCAGAAAAACTGTTTTTT
.	TRBD2	TRBV2	TRBJ2-1	CASSRRLAGGYNEQFF	TGTGCCAGCAGCCGCCGGCTAGCGGGAGGGTACAATGAGCAGTTCTTC